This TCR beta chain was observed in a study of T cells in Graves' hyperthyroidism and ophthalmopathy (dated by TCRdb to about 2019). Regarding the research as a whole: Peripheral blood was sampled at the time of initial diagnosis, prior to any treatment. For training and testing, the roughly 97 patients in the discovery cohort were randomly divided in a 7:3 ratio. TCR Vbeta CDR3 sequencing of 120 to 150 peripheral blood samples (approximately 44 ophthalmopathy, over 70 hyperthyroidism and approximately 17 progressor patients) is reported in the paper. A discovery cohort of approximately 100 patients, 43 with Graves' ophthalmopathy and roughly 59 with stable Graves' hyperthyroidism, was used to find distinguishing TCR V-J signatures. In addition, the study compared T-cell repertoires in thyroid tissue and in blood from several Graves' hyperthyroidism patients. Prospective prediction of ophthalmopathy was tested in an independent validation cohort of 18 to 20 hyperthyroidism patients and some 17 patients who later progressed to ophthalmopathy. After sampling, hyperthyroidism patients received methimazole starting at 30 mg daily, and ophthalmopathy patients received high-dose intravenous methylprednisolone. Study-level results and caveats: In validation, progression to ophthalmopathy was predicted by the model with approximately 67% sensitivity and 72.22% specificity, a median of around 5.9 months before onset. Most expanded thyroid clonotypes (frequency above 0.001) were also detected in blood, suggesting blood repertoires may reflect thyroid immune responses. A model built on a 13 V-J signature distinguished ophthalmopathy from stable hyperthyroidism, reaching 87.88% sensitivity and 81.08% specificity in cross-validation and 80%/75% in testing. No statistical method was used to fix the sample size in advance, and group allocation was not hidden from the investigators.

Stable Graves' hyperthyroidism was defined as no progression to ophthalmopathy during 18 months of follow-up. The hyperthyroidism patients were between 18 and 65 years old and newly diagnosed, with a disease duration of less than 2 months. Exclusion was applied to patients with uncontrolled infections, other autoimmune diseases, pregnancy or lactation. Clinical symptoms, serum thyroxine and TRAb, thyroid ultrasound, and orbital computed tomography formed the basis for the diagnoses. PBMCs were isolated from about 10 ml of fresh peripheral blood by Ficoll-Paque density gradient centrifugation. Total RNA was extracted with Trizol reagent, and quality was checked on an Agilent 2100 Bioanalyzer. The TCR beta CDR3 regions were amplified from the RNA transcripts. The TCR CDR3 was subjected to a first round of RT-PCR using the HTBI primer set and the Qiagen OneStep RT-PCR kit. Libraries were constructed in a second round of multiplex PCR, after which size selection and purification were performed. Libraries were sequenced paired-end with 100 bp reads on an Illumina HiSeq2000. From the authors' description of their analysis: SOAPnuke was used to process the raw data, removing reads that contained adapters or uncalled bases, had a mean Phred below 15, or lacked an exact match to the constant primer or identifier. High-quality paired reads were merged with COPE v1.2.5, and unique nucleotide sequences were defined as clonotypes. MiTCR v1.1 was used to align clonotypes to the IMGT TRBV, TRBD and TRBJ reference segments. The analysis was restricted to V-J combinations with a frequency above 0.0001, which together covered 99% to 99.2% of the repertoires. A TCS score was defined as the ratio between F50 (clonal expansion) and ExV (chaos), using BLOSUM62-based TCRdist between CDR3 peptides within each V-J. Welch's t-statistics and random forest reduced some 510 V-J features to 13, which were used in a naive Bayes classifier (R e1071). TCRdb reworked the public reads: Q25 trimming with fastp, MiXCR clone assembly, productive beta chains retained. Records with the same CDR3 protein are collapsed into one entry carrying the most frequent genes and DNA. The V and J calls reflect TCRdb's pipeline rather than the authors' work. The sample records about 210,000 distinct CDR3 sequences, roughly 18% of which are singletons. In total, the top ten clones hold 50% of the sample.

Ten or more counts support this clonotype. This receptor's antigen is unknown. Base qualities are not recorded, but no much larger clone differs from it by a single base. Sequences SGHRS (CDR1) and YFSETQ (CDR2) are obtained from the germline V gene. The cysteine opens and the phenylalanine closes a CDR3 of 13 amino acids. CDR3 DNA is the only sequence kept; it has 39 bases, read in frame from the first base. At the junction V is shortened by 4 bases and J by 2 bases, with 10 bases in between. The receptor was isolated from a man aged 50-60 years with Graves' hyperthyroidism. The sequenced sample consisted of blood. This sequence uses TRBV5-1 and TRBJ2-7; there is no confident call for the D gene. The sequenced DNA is TGCGCCAGCAGCCCCCGAACCGCCTACGAGCAGTACTTC. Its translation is CASSPRTAYEQYF.